The TCR beta chain under discussion was sequenced for a study of cytomegalovirus exposure and HLA in healthy donors. Study-wide results and caveats: The study designated 150 or so TCR beta chains cytomegalovirus-associated. Clonal expansion, a later analysis showed, was greater in HLA-associated TCR beta chains than in equally common others.

60 Vbeta and 13 Jbeta primers were used in PCR. TCRdb's table, derived via immunoSEQ multiplex PCR, lists solely in-frame clones and lacks some. The sample contains under 250,000 clones, approximately 82% of which appear only once. This CDR3 is 15 amino acids long. The junction had 4 bases not matched to a gene; V was cut back by 3 bases and J by 0 bases. CDR1 and CDR2 (germline): SGHRS, YFSETQ. Concerning this clone: Antigen: not known.

The genes are TRBV5-1 and TRBJ2-3, with 7 bases matching TRBD2. This TCR was recovered from a woman aged 60-75 years in good health and CMV-seropositive. The source material was PBMCs. The chain's CDR3 is CASSWGGSSTDTQYF. The CDR3 DNA follows: TGCGCCAGCAGCTGGGGGGGGTCTAGCACAGATACGCAGTATTTT.